This TCR beta chain comes out of a study of PD-L1 blockade in urothelial cancer. Study at large: The authors examined blood 3 weeks (second dose) and 6 weeks after treatment start. Study-wide results and caveats: Below-median pretreatment blood TCR clonality was associated with improved progression-free and overall survival.

Assay: immunoSEQ multiplex PCR; the TCRdb copy retains only in-frame clones and omits some. The sample lists some 50,000 clones; roughly 88% were seen once. Germline V gives CDR1 SGHTA, CDR2 FQGNSA. This CDR3 contains 13 residues. Deletions cut 4 bases from V and 1 base from J, with 7 bases between. On this clone itself: Its antigen remains unknown.

The time point was: peripheral blood 6 weeks after treatment start. The TCR comes from a man aged 50-59 years with urothelial cancer. This chain uses TRBV7-2 with TRBJ1-2; the D is unclear. The material sequenced was PBMCs, taken around atezolizumab (anti-PD-L1) treatment. CDR3 in amino acids: CASSSQVNYGYTF. CDR3 coding DNA: TGTGCCAGCAGCTCCCAGGTTAACTATGGCTACACCTTC.